This TCR beta chain comes out of a study of blood T cells in healthy people across ages. Study-wide background: Capturing about one barcoded beta molecule per two T cells was achieved by template switching. Whole-study results and caveats: A roughly linear fall in TCR beta diversity per million T cells was seen with increasing age.

The CDR3 totals 13 residues. The V end was cut by 5 bases, the J end by 3 bases, with 10 bases between. Germline CDR1 and CDR2: DFQATT and SNEGSKA (reference sequence). Isolating PBMCs gave at least 6.5 million of these cells per sample. This clonotype was observed a few times. Its antigen is not known. Then a second PCR, running about 6 to 12 cycles, was carried out with a sample-barcoded 5' primer and a J-beta primer mix. TCRdb called the 5' RACE reads again in MiXCR, with one record for every CDR3 protein. The sample has around 870,000 distinct CDR3 sequences, under 35% seen once. The sequencing sample was made of blood. This rearrangement joins TRBV20-1 to TRBJ1-4; D might be TRBD1 (5 bases). The TCR originated in a woman of 80 years or more in good health. DNA for the CDR3: TGCAGTGCTCCGGGGGGAGCTAATGAAAAACTGTTTTTT. It is translated as CSAPGGANEKLFF.